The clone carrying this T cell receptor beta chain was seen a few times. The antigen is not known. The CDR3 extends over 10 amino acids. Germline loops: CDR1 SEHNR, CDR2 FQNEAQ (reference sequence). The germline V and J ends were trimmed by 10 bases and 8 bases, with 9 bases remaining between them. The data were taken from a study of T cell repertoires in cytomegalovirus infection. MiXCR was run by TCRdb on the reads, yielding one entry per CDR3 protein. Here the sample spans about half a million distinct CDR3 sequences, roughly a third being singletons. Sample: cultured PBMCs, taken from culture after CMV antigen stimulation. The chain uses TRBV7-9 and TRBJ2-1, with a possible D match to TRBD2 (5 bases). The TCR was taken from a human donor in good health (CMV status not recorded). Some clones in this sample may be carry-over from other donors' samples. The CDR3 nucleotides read TGTGCCATTGAGGACTATGAGCAGTTCTTC. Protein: CAIEDYEQFF.